This T cell receptor beta chain emerged from a study of identical twins. Via MiXCR, TCRdb re-called the 5' RACE reads, giving one row per CDR3 protein. The repertoire holds roughly 630,000 distinct CDR3 sequences, around 7.5% seen once, with less than 2% in the top ten. The CDR3 contains 19 residues. Between the trimmed V and J ends, which lost 0 bases and 0 bases, there was a span of 18 bases. The V gene's germline CDR1 is MNHNS and CDR2 SASEGT. On this clonotype itself: As yet, its antigen is unknown.

General observations from the study: Conclusions were based on cross-sectional statistical analysis, without following the same donors. The abundant beta clonotypes from cord blood had fewer insertions, and memory repertoires had none of this.

These data were also reused for a study on yellow fever vaccine responses in identical twins.

The material sequenced was PBMCs. This chain joins TRBV6-1 and TRBJ2-1; tentatively, D is TRBD2 (6 bases). The source is a woman aged 18-30 years in good health. CDR3 coding DNA: TGTGCCAGCAGTGAAGCGGGGCTCATAGCGGAGAGCTCCTACAATGAGCAGTTCTTC. Translated: CASSEAGLIAESSYNEQFF.